Below, 2 T cell receptor beta chains from the same sample are listed, as sequenced in a study of blood T cell repertoires in COVID-19. This table comes from immunoSEQ multiplex PCR, and its TCRdb copy is limited to in-frame clones, with some not included. The sample includes about 110,000 clones, around 78% of them seen just once. Specimen: peripheral blood. Every receptor here comes from a woman aged 60 to 75 with acute or convalescent COVID-19.

The chain has TRBV2 and TRBJ2-1; D gene uncertain. The V end lost 10 bases, the J end lost 2 bases, and 12 bases lay between the germline ends. Germline V gene sequence: CDR1 SNHLY, CDR2 FYNNEI. The CDR3 is 13 residues long. CDR3 nucleotide sequence: TGTGCCAAGACTGGCCCAGCCTACAATGAGCAGTTCTTC. Translated, it gives CAKTGPAYNEQFF.

This clone was seen a single time. V gene TRBV6-2 or TRBV6-3 combines with J gene TRBJ1-4; a possible D gene is TRBD1 (6 bases). Germline values: CDR1 MNHEY, CDR2 SVGEGT. The ends were cut back, 5 bases at V and 10 bases at J, with 11 bases in the middle. The CDR3 spans 12 residues. CDR3 amino acids: CASSTSRGKLFF. CDR3 in DNA: TGTGCCAGCAGTACCTCCAGGGGAAAACTGTTTTTT.